The text below deals with one T cell receptor (beta chain). The data are from a study of blood T cells in healthy people across ages. About the study: Capturing about one barcoded beta molecule per two T cells was achieved by template switching.

Trimming took 4 bases from V and 6 from J; bases not matched to a gene: 4. The V gene's germline CDR1 is SGDLS and CDR2 YYNGEE. The CDR3 is 14 amino acids. For the second PCR, which ran for roughly 6 to 11 cycles, a sample-barcoded 5' primer and a J-beta primer mix were used. TCRdb reprocessed the 5' RACE reads with MiXCR, giving one entry per CDR3 protein. The sample lists 550,000 to 750,000 distinct CDR3 sequences; about 21% were seen once. Sequencing was carried out using blood. The origin of this receptor is a man aged 65-85 years in good health. The genes are TRBV9 and TRBJ1-4; TRBD1 aligns across 9 bases. The CDR3 loop is CASSRGDRDEKLFF. DNA for the CDR3: TGTGCCAGCAGCCGGGGGGACAGGGATGAAAAACTGTTTTTT.